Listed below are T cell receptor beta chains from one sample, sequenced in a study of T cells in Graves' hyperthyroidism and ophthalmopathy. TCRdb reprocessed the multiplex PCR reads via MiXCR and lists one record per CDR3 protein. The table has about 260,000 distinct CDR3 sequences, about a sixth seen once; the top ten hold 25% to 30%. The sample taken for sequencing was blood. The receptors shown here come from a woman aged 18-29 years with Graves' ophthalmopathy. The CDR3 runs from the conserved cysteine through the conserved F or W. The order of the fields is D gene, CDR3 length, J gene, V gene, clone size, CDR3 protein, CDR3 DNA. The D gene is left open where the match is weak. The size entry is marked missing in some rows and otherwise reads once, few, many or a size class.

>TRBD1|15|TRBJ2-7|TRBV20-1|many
CSAQRLGTGVYEQYF
TGCAGTGCCCAACGACTCGGGACAGGGGTCTACGAGCAGTACTTC
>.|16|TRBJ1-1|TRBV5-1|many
CASSLGDDGGGTEAFF
TGCGCCAGCAGCTTGGGCGATGACGGGGGGGGGACTGAAGCTTTCTTT
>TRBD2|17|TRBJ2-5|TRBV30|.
CAWGNPPGGGPRETQYF
TGTGCCTGGGGAAATCCCCCGGGGGGAGGGCCCCGAGAGACCCAGTACTTC
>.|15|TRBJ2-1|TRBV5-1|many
CASSLSRGHNNEQFF
TGCGCCAGCAGCTTGTCCCGGGGACACAACAATGAGCAGTTCTTC
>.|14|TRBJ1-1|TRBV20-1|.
CSVKGAAREGEAFF
TGCAGTGTAAAAGGAGCGGCCAGGGAGGGCGAAGCTTTCTTT
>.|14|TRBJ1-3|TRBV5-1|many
CASSFDSAGNTIYF
TGCGCCAGCAGCTTCGACAGCGCTGGAAACACCATATATTTT
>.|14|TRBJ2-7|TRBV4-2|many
CASSQELPGTEQYF
TGTGCCAGCAGCCAAGAACTACCCGGGACCGAGCAGTACTTC
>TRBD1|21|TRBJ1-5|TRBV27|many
CASSHQSVTGTLGRSNQPQHF
TGTGCCAGCAGTCATCAATCTGTGACAGGGACCTTAGGTAGGAGCAATCAGCCCCAGCATTTT
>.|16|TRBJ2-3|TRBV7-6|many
CASGKTWGRNTDTQYF
TGTGCCAGCGGAAAAACTTGGGGACGGAACACAGATACGCAGTATTTT
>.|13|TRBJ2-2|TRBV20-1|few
CSARTRGSGELFF
TGCAGTGCAAGAACCAGGGGATCGGGGGAGCTGTTTTTT
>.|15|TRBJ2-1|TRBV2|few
CASSEGVRSYNEQFF
TGTGCCAGCAGTGAGGGGGTACGGTCCTACAATGAGCAGTTCTTC
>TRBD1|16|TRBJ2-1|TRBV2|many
CASNPRTGPTYNEQFF
TGTGCCAGCAACCCAAGGACAGGTCCTACCTACAATGAGCAGTTCTTC
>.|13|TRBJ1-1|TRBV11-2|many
CASSVRVDTEAFF
TGTGCCAGCAGCGTGAGGGTTGACACTGAAGCTTTCTTT
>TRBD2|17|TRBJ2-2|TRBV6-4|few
CASKRTSGGAGTGELFF
TGTGCCAGCAAGAGGACTAGCGGGGGGGCCGGGACCGGGGAGCTGTTTTTT
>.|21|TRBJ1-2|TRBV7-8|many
CASSLRTAGISGVGRDYGYTF
TGTGCCAGCAGCTTACGGACCGCGGGGATAAGTGGTGTGGGCAGGGACTATGGCTACACCTTC
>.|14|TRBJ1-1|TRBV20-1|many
CSAGLTGSSTEAFF
TGCAGTGCTGGGCTAACAGGTTCTTCCACTGAAGCTTTCTTT
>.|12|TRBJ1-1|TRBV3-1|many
CASSQVNTEAFF
TGTGCCAGCAGCCAAGTTAACACTGAAGCTTTCTTT
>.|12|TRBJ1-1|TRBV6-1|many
CASSYRGSRAFF
TGTGCCAGCAGTTATAGGGGGTCCCGGGCTTTCTTT
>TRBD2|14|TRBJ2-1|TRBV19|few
CASTVSGSYNEQFF
TGTGCCAGTACGGTGAGCGGGAGCTACAATGAGCAGTTCTTC
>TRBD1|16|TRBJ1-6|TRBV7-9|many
CASSLEGQGMRSPLHF
TGTGCCAGCAGCTTAGAAGGACAGGGGATGCGGTCACCCCTCCACTTT
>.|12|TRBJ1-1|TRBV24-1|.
CATSGGITEAFF
TGTGCCACCAGTGGGGGGATCACTGAAGCTTTCTTT
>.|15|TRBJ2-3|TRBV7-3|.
CASSSLASSTDTQYF
TGTGCCAGCAGCTCCCTAGCGAGTAGCACAGATACGCAGTATTTT
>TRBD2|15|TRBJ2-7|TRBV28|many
CASSLYSSGRAPLYF
TGTGCCAGCAGTTTATATTCTAGCGGGAGGGCCCCACTGTACTTC
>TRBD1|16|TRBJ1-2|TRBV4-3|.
CASSRYTATGHDGYTF
TGCGCCAGCAGCCGATATACAGCGACAGGGCATGATGGCTACACCTTC
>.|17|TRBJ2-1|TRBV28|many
CASSSAVLDGSYNEQFF
TGTGCCAGCAGTTCAGCGGTCCTGGACGGATCCTACAATGAGCAGTTCTTC
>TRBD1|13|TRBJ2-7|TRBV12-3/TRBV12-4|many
CASSGQGAYEQYF
TGTGCCAGCAGTGGACAGGGCGCCTACGAGCAGTACTTC
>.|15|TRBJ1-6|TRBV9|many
CASSKTQGSTAPLHF
TGTGCCAGCAGCAAAACACAGGGCTCCACGGCACCCCTCCACTTT
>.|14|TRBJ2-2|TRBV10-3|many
CAIDRGSGTGELFF
TGTGCCATCGACAGGGGTAGCGGGACCGGGGAGCTGTTTTTT
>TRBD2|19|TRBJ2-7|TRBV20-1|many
CSASGGYRTSGELPTEQYF
TGCAGTGCTAGTGGGGGGTATAGGACTAGCGGGGAGCTACCGACGGAGCAGTACTTC
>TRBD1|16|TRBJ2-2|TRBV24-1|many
CATSDPDRENTGELFF
TGTGCCACCAGTGATCCCGACAGGGAGAACACCGGGGAGCTGTTTTTT